This T cell receptor (beta chain) was retrieved from a study of blood T cells in healthy people across ages. V was shortened by 0 bases and J by 0 bases, with 6 bases between the two germline ends. The germline CDR1 and CDR2 sequences are LNHNV and YYDKDF (reference sequence). The CDR3 consists of 16 residues. This clonotype was detected once. A second PCR, run for about 7 to 12 cycles, used a sample-barcoded 5' primer plus a J-beta primer mix. TCRdb re-called the 5' RACE reads through MiXCR, storing one row per CDR3 protein. The data hold about 640,000 distinct CDR3 sequences, with 35% to 50% observed a single time.

The sequenced sample consisted of blood. The chain uses TRBV15 and TRBJ2-6; D call uncertain. The TCR originated in an older man in good health. CDR3 nucleotides: TGTGCCACCAGCAGAGAGATGGACTCTGGGGCCAACGTCCTGACTTTC. It yields the protein CATSREMDSGANVLTF.